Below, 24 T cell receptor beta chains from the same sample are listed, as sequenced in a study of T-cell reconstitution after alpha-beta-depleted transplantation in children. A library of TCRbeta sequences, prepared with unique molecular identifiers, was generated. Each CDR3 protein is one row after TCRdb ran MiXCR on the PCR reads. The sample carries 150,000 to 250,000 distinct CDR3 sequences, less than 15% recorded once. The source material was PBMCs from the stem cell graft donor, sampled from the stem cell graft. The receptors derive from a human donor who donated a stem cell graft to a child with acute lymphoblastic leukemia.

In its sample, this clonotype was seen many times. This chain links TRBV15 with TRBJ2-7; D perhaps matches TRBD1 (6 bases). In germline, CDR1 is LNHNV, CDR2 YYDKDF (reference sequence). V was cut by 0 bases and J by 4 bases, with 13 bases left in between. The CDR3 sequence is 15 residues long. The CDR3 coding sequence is TGTGCCACCAGCAGAGATCTCGGACAGACTTACGAGCAGTACTTC. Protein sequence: CATSRDLGQTYEQYF.

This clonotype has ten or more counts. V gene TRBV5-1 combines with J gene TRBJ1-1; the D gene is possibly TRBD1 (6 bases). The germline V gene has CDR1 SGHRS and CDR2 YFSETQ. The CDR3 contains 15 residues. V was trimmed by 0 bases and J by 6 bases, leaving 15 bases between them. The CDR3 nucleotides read TGCGCCAGCAGCTTGGTCCCAGGGGCCTCCGCTGAAGCTTTCTTT. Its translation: CASSLVPGASAEAFF.

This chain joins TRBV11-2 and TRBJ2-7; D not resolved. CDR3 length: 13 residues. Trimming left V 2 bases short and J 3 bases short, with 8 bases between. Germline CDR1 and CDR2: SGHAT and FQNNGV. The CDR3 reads CASSLRVLYEQYF. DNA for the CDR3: TGTGCCAGCAGCTTAAGGGTCCTCTACGAGCAGTACTTC.

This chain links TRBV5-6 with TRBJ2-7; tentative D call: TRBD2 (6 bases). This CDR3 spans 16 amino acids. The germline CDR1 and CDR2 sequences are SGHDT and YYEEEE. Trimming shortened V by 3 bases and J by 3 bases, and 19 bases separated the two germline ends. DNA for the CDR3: TGTGCCAGCAGCTGGGCCACCGGGACTTTGGTCTACGAGCAGTACTTC. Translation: CASSWATGTLVYEQYF.

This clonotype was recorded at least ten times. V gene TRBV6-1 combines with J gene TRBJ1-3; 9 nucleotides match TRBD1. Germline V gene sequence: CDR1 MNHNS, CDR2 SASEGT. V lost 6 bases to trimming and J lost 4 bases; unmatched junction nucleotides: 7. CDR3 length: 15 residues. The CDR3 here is CASSWGQGGGNTIYF. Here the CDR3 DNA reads TGTGCCAGCAGCTGGGGACAGGGCGGAGGAAACACCATATATTTT.

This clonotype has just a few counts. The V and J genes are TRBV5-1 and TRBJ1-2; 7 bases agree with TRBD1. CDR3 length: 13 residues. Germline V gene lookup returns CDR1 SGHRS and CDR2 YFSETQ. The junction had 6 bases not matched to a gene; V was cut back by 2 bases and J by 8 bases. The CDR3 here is CASSLQGIDGYTF. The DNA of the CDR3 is TGCGCCAGCAGCTTACAGGGGATCGACGGCTACACCTTC.

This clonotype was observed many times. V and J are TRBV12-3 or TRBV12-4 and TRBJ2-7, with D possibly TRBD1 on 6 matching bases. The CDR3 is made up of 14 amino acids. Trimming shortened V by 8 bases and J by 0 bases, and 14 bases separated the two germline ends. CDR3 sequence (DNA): TGTGCCAGCGGCCGGCTAGGGGGCTCCTACGAGCAGTACTTC. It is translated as CASGRLGGSYEQYF.

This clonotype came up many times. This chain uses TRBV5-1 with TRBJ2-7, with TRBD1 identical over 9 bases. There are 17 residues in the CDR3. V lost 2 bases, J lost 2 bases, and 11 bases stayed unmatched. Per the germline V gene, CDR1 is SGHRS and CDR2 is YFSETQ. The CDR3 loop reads CASSFGTGMLSTYEQYF. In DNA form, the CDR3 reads TGCGCCAGCAGCTTCGGGACAGGGATGCTTTCAACCTACGAGCAGTACTTC.

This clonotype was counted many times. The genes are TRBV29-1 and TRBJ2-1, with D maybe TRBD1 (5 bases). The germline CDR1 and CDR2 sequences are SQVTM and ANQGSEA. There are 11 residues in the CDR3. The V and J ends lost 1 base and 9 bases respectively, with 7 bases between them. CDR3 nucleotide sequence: TGCAGCGTTGAAGTTGGGGCTGAGCAGTTCTTC. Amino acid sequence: CSVEVGAEQFF.

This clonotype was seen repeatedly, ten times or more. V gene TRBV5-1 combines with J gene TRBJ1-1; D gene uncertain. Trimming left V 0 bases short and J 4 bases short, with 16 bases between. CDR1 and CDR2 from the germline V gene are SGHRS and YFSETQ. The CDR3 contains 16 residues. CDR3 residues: CASSLVAGPAGTEAFF. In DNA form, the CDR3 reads TGCGCCAGCAGCTTGGTGGCAGGTCCCGCCGGCACTGAAGCTTTCTTT.

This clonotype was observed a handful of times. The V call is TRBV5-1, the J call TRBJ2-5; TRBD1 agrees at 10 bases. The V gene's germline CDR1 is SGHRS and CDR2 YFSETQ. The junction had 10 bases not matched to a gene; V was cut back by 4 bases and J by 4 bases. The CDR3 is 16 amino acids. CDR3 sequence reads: CASSPTTGGSGETQYF. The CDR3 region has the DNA TGCGCCAGCAGCCCAACGACAGGGGGCTCCGGAGAGACCCAGTACTTC. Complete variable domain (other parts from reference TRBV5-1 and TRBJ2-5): KAGVTQTPRYLIKTRGQQVTLSCSPISGHRSVSWYQQTPGQGLQFLFEYFSETQRNKGNFPGRFSGRQFSNSRSEMNVSTLELGDSALYLCASSPTTGGSGETQYFGPGTRLLVL.

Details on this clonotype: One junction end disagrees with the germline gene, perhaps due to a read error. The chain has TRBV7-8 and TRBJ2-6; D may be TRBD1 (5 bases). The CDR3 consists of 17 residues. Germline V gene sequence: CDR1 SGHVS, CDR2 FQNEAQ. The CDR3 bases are TGTGCCAGCAGCTTAGCGTTAGGCGTACCTGGGGCCAACGGCCTGACTTTC. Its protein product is CASSLALGVPGANGLTF.

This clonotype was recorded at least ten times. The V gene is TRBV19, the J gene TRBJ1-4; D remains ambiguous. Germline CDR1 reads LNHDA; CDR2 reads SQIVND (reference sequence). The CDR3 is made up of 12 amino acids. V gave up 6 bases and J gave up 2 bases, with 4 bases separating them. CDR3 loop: CASRDTNEKLFF. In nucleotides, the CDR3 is TGTGCCAGTAGGGACACTAATGAAAAACTGTTTTTT.

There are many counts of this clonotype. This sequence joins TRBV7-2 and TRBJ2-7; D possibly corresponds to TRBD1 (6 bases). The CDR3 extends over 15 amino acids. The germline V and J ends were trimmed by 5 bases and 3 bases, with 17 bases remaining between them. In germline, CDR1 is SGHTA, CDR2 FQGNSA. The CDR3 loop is CASSPQGSVGYEQYF. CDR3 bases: TGTGCCAGCAGCCCGCAGGGGAGTGTAGGCTACGAGCAGTACTTC. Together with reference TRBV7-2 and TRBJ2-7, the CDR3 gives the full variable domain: GAGVSQSPSNKVTEKGKDVELRCDPISGHTALYWYRQSLGQGLEFLIYFQGNSAPDKSGLPSDRFSAERTGGSVSTLTIQRTQQEDSAVYLCASSPQGSVGYEQYFGPGTRLTVT.

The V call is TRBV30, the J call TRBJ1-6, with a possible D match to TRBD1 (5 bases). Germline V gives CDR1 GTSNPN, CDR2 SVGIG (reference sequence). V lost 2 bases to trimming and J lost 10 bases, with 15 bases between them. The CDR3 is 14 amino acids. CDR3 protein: CAWSFGGFESPLHF. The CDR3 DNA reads TGTGCCTGGAGTTTTGGGGGGTTTGAGTCACCCCTCCACTTT.

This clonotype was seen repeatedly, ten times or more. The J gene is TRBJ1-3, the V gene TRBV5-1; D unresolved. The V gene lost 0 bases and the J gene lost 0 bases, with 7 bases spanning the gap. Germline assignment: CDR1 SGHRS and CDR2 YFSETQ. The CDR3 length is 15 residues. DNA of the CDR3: TGCGCCAGCAGCTTGGCCACGGGCTCTGGAAACACCATATATTTT. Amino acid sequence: CASSLATGSGNTIYF.

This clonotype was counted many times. CDR3 loop: CASSHRQAAPSREQFF. In nucleotides, the CDR3 is TGTGCCAGCAGCCATCGTCAGGCGGCCCCGTCGAGGGAGCAGTTCTTC. The chain joins TRBV3-1 to TRBJ2-1; D gene unclear. CDR3 length equals 16 residues. Germline V lookup: CDR1 LGHDT, CDR2 YNNKEL (reference sequence). V shed 3 bases and J shed 10 bases, with 22 bases lying between them.

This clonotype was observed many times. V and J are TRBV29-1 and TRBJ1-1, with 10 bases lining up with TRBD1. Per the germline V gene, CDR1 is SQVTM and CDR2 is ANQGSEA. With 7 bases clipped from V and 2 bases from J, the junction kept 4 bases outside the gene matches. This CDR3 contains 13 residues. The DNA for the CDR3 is TGCAGCGGATCGACAGGGGGCAACACTGAAGCTTTCTTT. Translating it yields CSGSTGGNTEAFF.

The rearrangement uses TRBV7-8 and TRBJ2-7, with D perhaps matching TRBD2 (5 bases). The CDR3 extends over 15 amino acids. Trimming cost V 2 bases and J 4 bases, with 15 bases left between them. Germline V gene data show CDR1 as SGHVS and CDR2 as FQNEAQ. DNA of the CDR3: TGTGCCAGCAGCTTAATATTTTCCGGGAATTACGAGCAGTACTTC. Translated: CASSLIFSGNYEQYF.

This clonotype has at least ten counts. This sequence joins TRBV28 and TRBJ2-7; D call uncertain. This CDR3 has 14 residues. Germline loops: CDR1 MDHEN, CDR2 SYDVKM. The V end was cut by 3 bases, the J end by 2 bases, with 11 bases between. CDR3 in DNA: TGTGCCAGCAGTTTGTCGCACCTGGCCTACGAGCAGTACTTC. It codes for CASSLSHLAYEQYF.

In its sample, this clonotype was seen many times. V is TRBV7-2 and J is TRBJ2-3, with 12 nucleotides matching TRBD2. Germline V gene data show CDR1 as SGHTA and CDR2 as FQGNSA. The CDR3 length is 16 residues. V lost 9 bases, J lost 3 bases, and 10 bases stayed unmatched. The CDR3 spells CASGRRTSGVTDTQYF. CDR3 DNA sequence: TGTGCCAGTGGGAGAAGGACTAGCGGGGTGACAGATACGCAGTATTTT.

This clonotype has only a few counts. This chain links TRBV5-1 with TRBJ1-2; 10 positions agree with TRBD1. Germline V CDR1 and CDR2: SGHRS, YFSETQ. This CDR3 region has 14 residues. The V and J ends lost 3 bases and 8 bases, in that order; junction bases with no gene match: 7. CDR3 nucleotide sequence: TGCGCCAGCAGCTCTGACAGGGGGCGGGAAGGCTACACCTTC. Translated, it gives CASSSDRGREGYTF.

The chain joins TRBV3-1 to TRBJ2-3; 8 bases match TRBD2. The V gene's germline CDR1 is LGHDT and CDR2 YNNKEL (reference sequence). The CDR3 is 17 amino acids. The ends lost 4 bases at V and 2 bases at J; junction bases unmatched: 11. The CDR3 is CASSPMQAGGYTDTQYF. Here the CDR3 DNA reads TGTGCCAGCAGCCCGATGCAGGCGGGAGGATACACAGATACGCAGTATTTT.

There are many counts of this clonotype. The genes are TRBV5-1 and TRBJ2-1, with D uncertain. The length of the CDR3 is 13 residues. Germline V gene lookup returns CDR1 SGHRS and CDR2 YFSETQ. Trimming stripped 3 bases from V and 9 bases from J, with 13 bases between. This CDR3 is CASSSALSSEQFF. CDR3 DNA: TGCGCCAGCAGCTCCGCCCTGTCCAGTGAGCAGTTCTTC.